This note documents a single T cell receptor beta chain sequence. What this receptor recognizes is not known. Within one base of it there is no much larger clone, and no base qualities were kept. These data belong to a study of cytomegalovirus exposure and HLA in healthy donors (dated by TCRdb to between 2016 and 2019). Concerning the study at large: According to an earlier analysis of 587 of the donors, roughly 180 million T cells yielded 120 million or so unique TCR beta sequences and around 300 Gb of sequence data. Roughly 300 gigabases of sequencing data and about 92 million unique TCR sequences made up an early release that covered 500 to 650 HLA-typed donors. Of the roughly 400 genotyped donors, 75% to 85% were placed in the genetic ancestry cluster associated with self-reported Caucasian donors. The study aimed to test whether signatures of past pathogen exposure could be identified by cataloging public T cell receptors. The study profiled the T cell repertoires of under 700 subjects by immunosequencing and related them to cytomegalovirus serostatus. A separate validation cohort of over a hundred different subjects was used in addition to the roughly 620-subject first cohort. The study combined high-throughput TCR immunosequencing, statistical association of individual TCRs with disease status, and machine learning to predict cytomegalovirus infection status. To study patterns of TCR occurrence, a later analysis re-analyzed previously published TCR beta repertoires from 666 donors and added high-resolution HLA genotyping. Rather than drawing on any new phenotypic data, the later analysis identified candidate immune exposures from TCR beta sequences and the way those sequences occurred across donors. In an earlier analysis of a few hundred of the donors, high-throughput TCR beta sequencing was used to judge whether each TCR beta V gene segment behaved as functional or pseudogenic. Donor age, sex, ethnicity and CMV serostatus were collected together with the repertoire data. In a later genetic analysis, genome-wide SNP genotypes for about 65% of the roughly 700 donors were used, and that subset was treated as a discovery cohort. All discovery cohort repertoires had been generated using a single sequencing platform. Class I and class II HLA loci were covered by the typing at four-digit resolution. The number of donors typed differed by locus, with about 620-630 for A, B, C, DRB1 and DQB1, approximately 500 for DQA1, about 610 for DPA1, and over 400 for DPB1. Roughly 5 DR-DQ haplotypes were handled as single units for association and clustering, since linkage in the cohort was strong. On average, roughly 250,000 unique TCR beta nucleotide sequences were sequenced per donor among several hundred genotyped donors of the cohort, with around 19% of those sequences being non-productive.

The library relied on the immunoSEQ multiplex PCR assay. A mixture of 60 forward primers for TCR Vbeta segments and 13 reverse primers for TCR Jbeta segments was used in the multiplex PCR. The CDR3 region of rearranged TCR beta genes was amplified from genomic DNA by a multiplex PCR assay. The Illumina HiSeq System was used to sequence the amplified TCR beta libraries as 87-base-pair reads. Turning to the authors' computational methods: In a later analysis, tens of millions of unique TCR beta chains were counted across the 650 to 750 repertoires, and roughly 10 million of these chains were shared by at least two donors. Raw reads were error-corrected and collapsed into unique sequences with a nearest-neighbor algorithm that merged closely related sequences to remove PCR and sequencing errors. V, D and J gene segments were assigned by aligning CDR3 sequences to IMGT reference sequences. For a sequence to be retained, a match of at least six nucleotides was required to both a V gene segment and a J gene segment. A rearrangement was called productive if the CDR3 had no stop codons and remained in frame with V and J, and every other rearrangement was called non-productive. CDR3 was defined according to IMGT convention as the region running from the second conserved V-encoded cysteine to the conserved J-encoded phenylalanine. Sequences without an unambiguous match to a single V gene segment were excluded from the earlier analysis of about 600 of the donors. An earlier analysis of a few hundred of the donors called V segments functional above 56.7% productive rearrangements and segregating when the between-donor standard deviation exceeded 5%. To diagnose cytomegalovirus status from the catalog of TCR beta chain sequences, a statistical classification framework was built. In a later analysis, TCR nucleotide sequences were compared against IMGT/GENE-DB human TR gene sequences so that V and J genes could be assigned. A later analysis assigned CDR3 sequences and most-parsimonious VDJ recombination scenarios with the TCRdist pipeline. In a later analysis, each TCR beta chain was defined by its CDR3 amino acid sequence together with its V-gene family, and reads lacking a unique V-gene family were excluded. In a later analysis, some 600 highly shared, low-generation-probability nucleotide sequences were removed to address suspected cross-contamination and a sequencing artifact. A later analysis calculated a clonal expansion index for each public chain from normalized within-repertoire ranks of inferred template counts. Generation probabilities in a later analysis came from a VDJ recombination model fitted to out-of-frame rearrangements, and those results were checked against IGoR. Hypergeometric tests were used in a later analysis to score TCR-TCR, TCR-HLA and TCR-CMV co-occurrence, with a repertoire-size bias correction applied to the TCR pairs. False discovery rates were estimated in a later analysis by permuting HLA or CMV assignments 20 times. In a later analysis, co-occurring TCRs were grouped using DBSCAN, and TCRdist sequence similarity was added for clustering within HLA-allele-positive subsets. Co-occurrence clustering excluded repertoires with fewer than 30,000 or more than 120,000 public chains, plus five with anomalous nucleotide sharing. TCRdb re-hosts the immuneACCESS table, in-frame sequences only. Its copies lack some clones; in the studies checked, an unresolved V gene accounts for under half of them, and the cause for the rest is not known. The V and J calls and clone size are taken from that table; D and trimming were inferred from the DNA. Within this sample are 80,000 to 90,000 clones, with approximately 71% of them counted one time only. The ten largest account for around 2% of the sample.

In total, 666 healthy bone marrow donors made up the cohort. At the time of sampling, all cohort members were nominally healthy, though unrecorded immune exposures were likely present. The donor tested CMV seronegative, placing the donor among the 350 to 400 seronegative members of the cohort. A peripheral blood sample was collected from each donor, and TCR beta sequencing was performed on peripheral blood mononuclear cells. Genomic DNA was extracted from the blood cell samples with the Qiagen DNeasy Blood Extraction Kit. For CDR1 and CDR2, the germline V gene lists SGHRS and YFSETQ. The CDR3 spans 14 residues, from the cysteine through the phenylalanine. Only CDR3 DNA remains: 42 bases, in frame from the first base. Clipping removes 4 bases from V and 2 bases from J, with 2 as the unmatched junction base count. The paper as a whole reports these results and caveats: In a later analysis, around 17,000 TCR beta sequences were associated with specific HLA alleles at a false discovery rate of 0.05. Correlated functional status among segregating V segments might be attributable to linkage disequilibrium, but an unknown experimental factor could not be ruled out. The study listed over 150 TCR beta chains as associated with cytomegalovirus. Some 16 rarely observed V segments, including chromosome 9 orphons, were excluded from the earlier analysis of almost 600 of the donors because counts were too low. When HLA alleles, especially DR and DQ, strongly co-occurred, attributing TCR associations to individual alleles was difficult. A later analysis found that TCR association rates varied across HLA loci, with DRB1 alleles showing the most associated TCRs and HLA-C alleles the fewest. A further reported finding was that TCR beta sequences accurately predicted the HLA-A and HLA-B alleles for most subjects in the first cohort. Roughly uniform sequencing depth across donors was assumed in presence/absence analyses, although this assumption may not hold. In vitro tests confirmed that a few of the cytomegalovirus-associated TCR beta chains recognize cytomegalovirus antigens. The authors suggested that the approach could potentially be generalized to other disease states and immunological phenotypes. Compared with the approximately 670-donor mean, donors in an Asian-associated ancestry cluster had fewer N-insertions in productive TCRs, according to a later genetic analysis. Because HLA typing was unavailable for some donors at each locus, only the typed subset was used in association tests. In a later genetic analysis, a missense DCLRE1C variant was associated with V-gene and J-gene trimming of TCR beta chains, and the association was replicated in an independent cohort. According to a later analysis, most CMV-associated TCR beta chains appeared to be HLA-restricted, and the HLA associations seemed to be driven largely by CMV exposure. Only TCR beta chains were sequenced in this cohort, and the absence of alpha or paired-chain data limited detectable features. Some IMGT-functional V segments, including TRBV6-2 and TRBV6-3, could not be told apart with the 87-base-pair reads, so those segments were excluded. Cytomegalovirus status was reported to be diagnosed by the classifier with high specificity and sensitivity in both the original and validation cohorts. In a later analysis, several top co-occurrence clusters were reported to appear linked to parvovirus B19, influenza, CMV and Epstein-Barr virus. A cluster of highly shared sequence variants was judged likely to be a technical artifact of the sequencing pipeline. While some public TCRs were present in many individuals, most TCR sequences turned up only very rarely across donors. A later analysis found that HLA-associated TCR beta chains were more clonally expanded and had lower generation probabilities than equally common non-associated chains. An earlier analysis of 587 of the donors showed that most TCR beta V segments appeared in productive rearrangements either about 87% or about 30% of the time, which broadly matched IMGT annotations. Immune exposure information for the cohort was limited to CMV serostatus.

Sequenced material: PBMCs. The source of this sequence is a middle-aged man in good health and CMV-seronegative. Recombination linked TRBV5-1 to TRBJ1-4, with 7 central nucleotides matching TRBD1. The CDR3 is CASSVTGTNEKLFF. In nucleotide form, the sequence is TGCGCCAGCAGCGTGACAGGGACTAATGAAAAACTGTTTTTT.